These T cell receptor beta chains were read from a single sample in a study of beta chain features in type 1 diabetes. The protocol was immunoSEQ multiplex PCR, while the TCRdb copy is restricted to in-frame clones and leaves out a portion. This table has 150,000 or so clones, over 8% appearing once. Material for sequencing was central memory CD4+ T cells from blood. Source of these receptors: a woman aged 40 to 50 in good health. CDR3s include the opening cysteine and the closing phenylalanine or tryptophan. D genes are given only for firm matches. For some rows the clone size is stated as once, few or many, or as a class when expanded; others skip it.

D gene: TRBD1; CDR3 length: 15; J gene: TRBJ1-1; V gene: TRBV15; clone size: few; CDR3 DNA: TGTGCCACCAGCAGAGAAACGGGACAGCTCACTGAAGCTTTCTTT; CDR3 protein: CATSRETGQLTEAFF
D gene: TRBD1; CDR3 length: 15; J gene: TRBJ2-7; V gene: TRBV6-1; clone size: NA; CDR3 DNA: TGTGCCAGCAGAACGAGCGACAGGGGGCCCTACGAGCAGTACTTC; CDR3 protein: CASRTSDRGPYEQYF
D gene: TRBD2; CDR3 length: 11; J gene: TRBJ2-5; V gene: TRBV20-1; clone size: many; CDR3 DNA: TGCAGTGCGGTCATAGCGGGGACCCAGTACTTC; CDR3 protein: CSAVIAGTQYF
D gene: NA; CDR3 length: 13; J gene: TRBJ2-7; V gene: TRBV5-4; clone size: few; CDR3 DNA: TGTGCCAGCAGCCCCGAGGGTCGGCGCGAGCAGTACTTC; CDR3 protein: CASSPEGRREQYF
D gene: NA; CDR3 length: 16; J gene: TRBJ1-5; V gene: TRBV7-2; clone size: NA; CDR3 DNA: TGTGCCAGCAGCCTCCAAACAGGGTGGGTGGGACAGCCCCAGCATTTT; CDR3 protein: CASSLQTGWVGQPQHF
D gene: NA; CDR3 length: 15; J gene: TRBJ1-1; V gene: TRBV27; clone size: few; CDR3 DNA: TGTGCCAGCAGTTCAGGGACAAGCGGCTGGAGAGAAGCTTTCTTT; CDR3 protein: CASSSGTSGWREAFF
D gene: TRBD1; CDR3 length: 15; J gene: TRBJ2-7; V gene: TRBV7-6; clone size: few; CDR3 DNA: TGTGCCAGCAGCTATGACAGGGATCCTTCCTACGAGCAGTACTTC; CDR3 protein: CASSYDRDPSYEQYF
D gene: NA; CDR3 length: 12; J gene: TRBJ2-1; V gene: TRBV29-1; clone size: few; CDR3 DNA: TGCAGCGTTGATAAACAGAACAATGAGCAGTTCTTC; CDR3 protein: CSVDKQNNEQFF
D gene: TRBD2; CDR3 length: 17; J gene: TRBJ2-1; V gene: TRBV7-9; clone size: NA; CDR3 DNA: TGTGCCAGCAGCTTAGATTCTAGCGGGGGGGCTAACAATGAGCAGTTCTTC; CDR3 protein: CASSLDSSGGANNEQFF
D gene: NA; CDR3 length: 12; J gene: TRBJ1-2; V gene: TRBV5-6; clone size: NA; CDR3 DNA: TGTGCCAGCAGCTTGCAGAATTATGGCTACACCTTC; CDR3 protein: CASSLQNYGYTF
D gene: NA; CDR3 length: 14; J gene: TRBJ2-2; V gene: TRBV7-9; clone size: NA; CDR3 DNA: TGTGCCAGCAGCTGGGGACAGAACACCGGGGAGCTGTTTTTT; CDR3 protein: CASSWGQNTGELFF
D gene: TRBD1; CDR3 length: 15; J gene: TRBJ2-2; V gene: TRBV5-1; clone size: NA; CDR3 DNA: TGCGCCAGCAGCTGGGACAGGCCGAACACCGGGGAGCTGTTTTTT; CDR3 protein: CASSWDRPNTGELFF
D gene: NA; CDR3 length: 14; J gene: TRBJ1-6; V gene: TRBV11-2; clone size: NA; CDR3 DNA: TGTGCCAGCAGCTTACGACCAGGGAATTCACCCCTCCACTTT; CDR3 protein: CASSLRPGNSPLHF
D gene: TRBD2; CDR3 length: 15; J gene: TRBJ2-7; V gene: TRBV18; clone size: NA; CDR3 DNA: TGTGCCAGCTCGCCCCAGGGCGGGGAGGGAAGCGAGCAGTACTTC; CDR3 protein: CASSPQGGEGSEQYF
D gene: NA; CDR3 length: 16; J gene: TRBJ1-5; V gene: TRBV2; clone size: few; CDR3 DNA: TGTGCCAGCAGTGAAGCAGGCCGGGGTAGCAATCAGCCCCAGCATTTT; CDR3 protein: CASSEAGRGSNQPQHF
D gene: NA; CDR3 length: 15; J gene: TRBJ2-7; V gene: TRBV7-9; clone size: many; CDR3 DNA: TGTGCCAGCAGCTTAGATAGAGGTCACTCCTACGAGCAGTACTTC; CDR3 protein: CASSLDRGHSYEQYF
D gene: TRBD1; CDR3 length: 16; J gene: TRBJ1-5; V gene: TRBV11-2; clone size: few; CDR3 DNA: TGTGCCAGCAGCTCGACAGGGAAATATAGCAATCAGCCCCAGCATTTT; CDR3 protein: CASSSTGKYSNQPQHF
D gene: TRBD1; CDR3 length: 13; J gene: TRBJ2-7; V gene: TRBV18; clone size: few; CDR3 DNA: TGTGCCAGCTCATCAGGACAGGATAGGGAGCAGTACTTC; CDR3 protein: CASSSGQDREQYF
D gene: NA; CDR3 length: 15; J gene: TRBJ1-2; V gene: TRBV2; clone size: few; CDR3 DNA: TGTGCCAGCAAGATAGATCAGGGCTCTAACTATGGCTACACCTTC; CDR3 protein: CASKIDQGSNYGYTF
D gene: TRBD2; CDR3 length: 15; J gene: TRBJ2-1; V gene: TRBV11-2; clone size: NA; CDR3 DNA: TGTGCCAGCAGCCTACTAGCGGTCATTTACAATGAGCAGTTCTTC; CDR3 protein: CASSLLAVIYNEQFF
D gene: TRBD1; CDR3 length: 14; J gene: TRBJ1-2; V gene: TRBV10-3; clone size: few; CDR3 DNA: TGTGCCAGCAGTCGGGACAGGCAAAACTATGGCTACACCTTC; CDR3 protein: CASSRDRQNYGYTF
D gene: TRBD1; CDR3 length: 15; J gene: TRBJ1-4; V gene: TRBV5-5; clone size: few; CDR3 DNA: TGTGCCAGCAGCCTGTCGACAGGGGAAAATGAAAAACTGTTTTTT; CDR3 protein: CASSLSTGENEKLFF
D gene: NA; CDR3 length: 16; J gene: TRBJ2-3; V gene: TRBV4-2; clone size: NA; CDR3 DNA: TGTGCCAGCAGCCCTCAAACGCGGGGAGGCACAGATACGCAGTATTTT; CDR3 protein: CASSPQTRGGTDTQYF
D gene: NA; CDR3 length: 14; J gene: TRBJ2-7; V gene: TRBV7-9; clone size: few; CDR3 DNA: TGTGCCAGCAGCTTATTTACCAGGGTCGACGAGCAGTACTTC; CDR3 protein: CASSLFTRVDEQYF